Below are 18 T cell receptor beta chains sequenced from a single sample in a study of blood T cells in healthy people across ages. A second PCR of 7 to 11 cycles used a sample-barcoded 5' primer and a J-beta primer mix. Via MiXCR, TCRdb re-called the 5' RACE reads, giving one row per CDR3 protein. The data hold 630,000 or so distinct CDR3 sequences, with about 30% observed a single time. The sequenced sample consisted of blood. The origin of the receptors is a woman aged 80 or over in good health.

This clonotype was seen ten or more times. The DNA for the CDR3 is TGTGCCAGCAGCTTAGAGTCGGGACTCAGCACAGATACGCAGTATTTT. Residues: CASSLESGLSTDTQYF. J is TRBJ2-3 and V is TRBV7-2; D may be TRBD2 (6 bases). Between the trimmed V and J ends, which lost 1 base and 0 bases, there was a span of 11 bases. Germline V CDR1 and CDR2: SGHTA, FQGNSA. The CDR3 loop spans 16 amino acids.

This clonotype was seen only a few times. The chain uses TRBV10-3 and TRBJ2-3; D may be TRBD1 or TRBD2 (6 bases each). This CDR3 spans 14 amino acids. Trimming left V 11 bases short and J 2 bases short, with 17 bases between. Germline V gene data show CDR1 as ENHRY and CDR2 as SYGVKD. The CDR3 DNA sequence: TGTGCCGTCAAAAGGGGGGCCCCCACAGATACGCAGTATTTT. Protein sequence: CAVKRGAPTDTQYF.

The chain uses TRBV7-6 and TRBJ1-3, with unresolved D. Germline V gene lookup returns CDR1 SGHVS and CDR2 FNYEAQ. V was cut by 8 bases and J by 1 base, with 6 bases left in between. CDR3 length equals 12 residues. CDR3 DNA: TGTGCCAGCGGACCTTCTGGAAACACCATATATTTT. The encoded protein is CASGPSGNTIYF.

This clonotype was detected many times. J is TRBJ2-5 and V is TRBV29-1; D might be TRBD2 (6 bases). V lost 7 bases and J 3 bases, leaving 12 bases between the germline ends. CDR1 and CDR2 from the germline V gene are SQVTM and ANQGSEA. The CDR3 sequence is 12 residues long. The CDR3 sequence: CSGRLGEETQYF. The CDR3 DNA reads TGCAGCGGGCGACTAGGGGAAGAGACCCAGTACTTC.

This clonotype was recorded at least ten times. The V gene is TRBV6-1, the J gene TRBJ2-7; 7 bases fit TRBD1. CDR1 is MNHNS, CDR2 SASEGT, per germline. V lost 1 base to trimming and J lost 3 bases; unmatched junction nucleotides: 6. CDR3 size: 15 residues. The chain's CDR3 is CASSEVTGRGYEQYF. The DNA for the CDR3 is TGTGCCAGCAGTGAAGTGACAGGGAGAGGCTACGAGCAGTACTTC.

This chain uses TRBV11-2 with TRBJ2-5; D remains ambiguous. The last part of the DNA fits TRBJ2-1 better; the J call may be wrong. This CDR3 has 12 amino acids. Germline lookup yields CDR1 SGHAT and CDR2 FQNNGV. CDR3: CASSLVEETQFF. In DNA, the CDR3 is TGTGCCAGCAGCTTAGTTGAAGAGACCCAGTTCTTC.

This clonotype appeared once. Since a much larger clone is just one base distant, this may be a read error. V gene TRBV5-1 combines with J gene TRBJ1-4; TRBD1 might be the D (5 bases). CDR3 size: 14 residues. Germline V gene data show CDR1 as SGHRS and CDR2 as YFSETQ. CDR3 bases: TGCGCCAGCAGCTCGGGGGGGACGAATGAAAAACGGTTTTTT. Protein product: CASSSGGTNEKRFF.

This clonotype was seen repeatedly, ten times or more. This rearrangement joins TRBV6-2 or TRBV6-3 to TRBJ1-1; 7 nucleotides line up with TRBD1. The CDR3 has 14 residues. The trim removed 0 bases at V and 4 bases at J, leaving 2 bases unmatched. Germline CDR1 MNHEY, CDR2 SVGEGT. The CDR3, as DNA: TGTGCCAGCAGTTACTCGTCAGGGGGCACTGAAGCTTTCTTT. The encoded protein is CASSYSSGGTEAFF.

The genes are TRBV20-1 and TRBJ2-1; 11 nucleotides line up with TRBD2. The V gene's germline CDR1 is DFQATT and CDR2 SNEGSKA (reference sequence). CDR3 size: 19 residues. V was pared by 0 bases and J by 0 bases, with 10 bases of the junction left unmatched. CDR3 region: CSARDKGSGGAFSYNEQFF. CDR3 in DNA: TGCAGTGCTAGAGATAAGGGTAGCGGGGGGGCTTTCTCCTACAATGAGCAGTTCTTC.

With regard to this clonotype: The junction does not match germline at one end; this may be a read error. CDR3 nucleotides: TGTGCCAACAGCTGGGGGGGGTCAGGGCAGGATGAGCAGTTCTTC. Its protein is CANSWGGSGQDEQFF. J is TRBJ2-1 and V is TRBV7-9; 7 nucleotides match TRBD2. CDR3 length equals 15 residues. Germline loops: CDR1 SEHNR, CDR2 FQNEAQ (reference sequence).

This chain uses TRBV4-3 with TRBJ1-1; D gene unclear. The V end was cut by 1 base, the J end by 4 bases, with 10 bases between. This CDR3 is built from 14 residues. Germline CDR1 reads LGHNA; CDR2 reads YSLEER. The CDR3 loop is CASSQGPGGTEAFF. In nucleotides, the CDR3 is TGCGCCAGCAGCCAAGGTCCAGGAGGCACTGAAGCTTTCTTT.

With regard to this clonotype: An end of the junction differs from the germline gene, which may be a read error. The chain joins TRBV29-1 to TRBJ2-5, with a weak D call TRBD1 (6 bases). The CDR3 spans 14 residues. Germline CDR1 and CDR2: SQVTM and ANQGSEA. The CDR3 region is CSVYRVDSQETQYF. CDR3 nucleotides: TGTAGCGTTTACAGGGTTGACTCCCAAGAGACCCAGTACTTC.

The table lists this clonotype with a few counts. The V call is TRBV7-9, the J call TRBJ2-2; 8 bases fit TRBD1. V shed 8 bases, J shed 7 bases, and the junction held 9 bases outside the gene matches. Germline CDR1 SEHNR, CDR2 FQNEAQ (reference sequence). This CDR3 comprises 14 residues. In DNA, the CDR3 is TGTGCCAGCGAGGGACAGGTTCGAGGCGGGGAGCTGTTTTTT. This translates into CASEGQVRGGELFF.

This clonotype was seen just once. This chain connects TRBV29-1 to TRBJ2-7, with a possible D match to TRBD2 (6 bases). The CDR3 covers 13 residues. CDR1 and CDR2 from the germline V gene are SQVTM and ANQGSEA. The germline V and J ends were trimmed by 6 bases and 2 bases, with 14 bases remaining between them. The CDR3 DNA reads as TGCAGCGTGGAGGGTCAGGAGCCCTACGAGCAGTACTTC. This gives the protein CSVEGQEPYEQYF.

This clonotype was found many times. The chain recombines TRBV6-2 or TRBV6-3 with TRBJ2-7; 7 positions match TRBD2. The J segment lost 2 bases and the V segment lost 10 bases, leaving 14 bases of the junction unmatched. The germline gives CDR1 MNHEY, CDR2 SVGEGT. This CDR3 comprises 15 residues. Here the CDR3 reads CATVSGGGGPYEQYF. DNA of the CDR3: TGTGCCACCGTAAGTGGTGGGGGGGGTCCCTACGAGCAGTACTTC.

The table lists this clonotype with a count of one. The conserved phenylalanine or tryptophan is not found at the CDR3 terminus, so this likely reflects a read error. V is TRBV12-3 or TRBV12-4 and J is TRBJ2-3; no clear D. Trimming took 1 base from V and 4 from J, leaving 12 bases between them. The CDR3 length is 15 residues. The CDR3 DNA follows: TGTGCCAGCAGTTTAGAGAACGGGCAAGCAGATACGCAGTATTCT. Amino acids: CASSLENGQADTQYS.

With regard to this clonotype: This may stem from a read error, because a much larger clone lies one nucleotide away. The chain joins TRBV3-1 to TRBJ2-5, with D possibly matching TRBD2 (6 bases). CDR1 LGHDT and CDR2 YNNKEL come from the germline V gene (reference sequence). The V end was cut by 2 bases, the J end by 2 bases, with 12 bases between. The CDR3 sequence is 15 residues long. In nucleotides, the CDR3 is TGTGCCAGCAGCCAACAGGCGGGACCACAAGAGACCCAGTACTTC. It yields the protein CASSQQAGPQETQYF.

This clonotype was recorded at least ten times. The gene calls are TRBV12-3 or TRBV12-4 and TRBJ2-1; 11 bases are shared with TRBD2. V trimming: 7 bases; J trimming: 9 bases; junction bases outside the gene matches: 8. The CDR3 is 14 amino acids. The DNA for the CDR3 is TGTGCCAGCACCTTTAGCGGGGGGGCCGGTGAGCAGTTCTTC. Translating it yields CASTFSGGAGEQFF.